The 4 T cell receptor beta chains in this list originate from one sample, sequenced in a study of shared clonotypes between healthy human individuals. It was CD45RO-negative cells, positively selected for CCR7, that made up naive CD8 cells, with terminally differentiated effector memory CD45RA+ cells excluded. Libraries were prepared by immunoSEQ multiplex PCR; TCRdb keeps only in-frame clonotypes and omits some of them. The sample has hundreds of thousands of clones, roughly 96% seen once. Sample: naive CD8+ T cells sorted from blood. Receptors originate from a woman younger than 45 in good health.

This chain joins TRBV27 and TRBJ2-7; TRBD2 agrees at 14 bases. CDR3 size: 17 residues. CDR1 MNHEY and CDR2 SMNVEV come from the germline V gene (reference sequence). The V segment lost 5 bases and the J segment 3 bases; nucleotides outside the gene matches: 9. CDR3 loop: CASSPPRTSGRNYEQYF. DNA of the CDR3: TGTGCCAGCAGTCCGCCCCGGACTAGCGGGAGGAACTACGAGCAGTACTTC.

The DNA for the CDR3 is TGTGCCAGCAGTCCTACCGGGCCGGGAGGCTACGAGCAGTACTTC. It specifies CASSPTGPGGYEQYF. The genes are TRBV28 and TRBJ2-7; 7 nucleotides match TRBD2. The germline gives CDR1 MDHEN, CDR2 SYDVKM. The CDR3 runs to 15 residues. J was trimmed by 3 bases and V by 5 bases; bases with no gene match: 10. Full variable domain (outside the CDR3, taken from reference TRBV28 and TRBJ2-7): DVKVTQSSRYLVKRTGEKVFLECVQDMDHENMFWYRQDPGLGLRLIYFSYDVKMKEKGDIPEGYSVSREKKERFSLILESASTNQTSMYLCASSPTGPGGYEQYFGPGTRLTVT.

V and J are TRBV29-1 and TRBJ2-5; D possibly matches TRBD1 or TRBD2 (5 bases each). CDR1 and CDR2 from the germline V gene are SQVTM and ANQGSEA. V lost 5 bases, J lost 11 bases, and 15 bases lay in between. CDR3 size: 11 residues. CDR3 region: CSVFIQGAQYF. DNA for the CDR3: TGCAGCGTTTTCATCCAGGGAGCGCAGTACTTC.

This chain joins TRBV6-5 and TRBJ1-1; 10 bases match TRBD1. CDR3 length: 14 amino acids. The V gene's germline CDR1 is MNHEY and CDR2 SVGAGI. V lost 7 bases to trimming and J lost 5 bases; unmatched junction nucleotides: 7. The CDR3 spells CASTRTGGGTEAFF. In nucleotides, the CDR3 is TGTGCCAGCACCAGGACAGGGGGAGGGACTGAAGCTTTCTTT.